This T cell receptor beta chain is from a study of beta chain features in type 1 diabetes. The germline V gene encodes CDR1 ENHRY and CDR2 SYGVKD. This CDR3 contains 13 residues. The V and J ends lost 3 bases and 1 base respectively, with 6 bases between them. Of the isolated RNA, all was reverse transcribed, and so the sequenced material was expressed TCRB transcripts. This table comes from immunoSEQ multiplex PCR, and its TCRdb copy is limited to in-frame clones, with some not included. The sample yields about 900,000 clones, 15% to 20% seen once. Donors contributed one heparinised blood draw apiece, averaging about 110 mL. Sorted populations all had greater than 95% purity.

This TCR derives from a woman between 18 and 30 years old in good health. Sequencing input: naive CD4+ T cells from blood. V is TRBV10-3 and J is TRBJ1-2, with unresolved D. The CDR3 spells CAISERDNYGYTF. CDR3 bases: TGTGCCATCAGTGAACGGGATAACTATGGCTACACCTTC.